A few counts support the clone carrying this T cell receptor beta chain. The entry originates in a study of early T cells in non-severe SARS-CoV-2 infection. About the study: The input, bulk RNA from unsorted whole blood, was sequenced, and chains were unpaired.

Germline V lookup: CDR1 SGHRS, CDR2 YFSETQ. This CDR3 contains 12 residues. Between the trimmed V and J ends, which lost 0 bases and 15 bases, there was a span of 13 bases. TCRdb recomputed calls from the 5' RACE reads with MiXCR, one row per CDR3 protein. The sample lists 30,000 to 35,000 distinct CDR3 sequences, around 7% occurring once. The specimen was whole blood. The sequence derives from an adult who was a healthcare worker with PCR-confirmed SARS-CoV-2 infection or an uninfected control (not recorded which). The chain recombines TRBV5-1 with TRBJ2-1; D possibly matches TRBD1 or TRBD2 (5 bases each). CDR3 residues: CASSLAGTFWFF. In nucleotides, the CDR3 is TGCGCCAGCAGCTTGGCCGGGACCTTTTGGTTCTTC.